This TCR beta chain was sequenced in a study of CD8+ T cells in alopecia areata. Extracted RNA was reverse transcribed, and the resulting cDNA served as sequencing template. Assay: immunoSEQ multiplex PCR; the TCRdb copy retains only in-frame clones and omits some. The repertoire includes some 82,000 clones, roughly 51% of them detected once, and roughly 5.6% sits in the top ten. V shed 0 bases and J 11 bases; nucleotides not matched to a gene: 12. The CDR3 runs to 15 residues. Germline-derived CDR1 and CDR2 are SQVTM and ANQGSEA. This clone was detected only once. The sequence was obtained from a human donor with alopecia areata. V and J are TRBV29-1 and TRBJ1-4, with 7 bases matching TRBD1. Sample: NKG2D-high CD8+ T cells sorted from blood. In DNA, the CDR3 is TGCAGCGTTGAAGATCCAGACAGGGTAATGAAGAAACTGTTTTTT. Translated: CSVEDPDRVMKKLFF.